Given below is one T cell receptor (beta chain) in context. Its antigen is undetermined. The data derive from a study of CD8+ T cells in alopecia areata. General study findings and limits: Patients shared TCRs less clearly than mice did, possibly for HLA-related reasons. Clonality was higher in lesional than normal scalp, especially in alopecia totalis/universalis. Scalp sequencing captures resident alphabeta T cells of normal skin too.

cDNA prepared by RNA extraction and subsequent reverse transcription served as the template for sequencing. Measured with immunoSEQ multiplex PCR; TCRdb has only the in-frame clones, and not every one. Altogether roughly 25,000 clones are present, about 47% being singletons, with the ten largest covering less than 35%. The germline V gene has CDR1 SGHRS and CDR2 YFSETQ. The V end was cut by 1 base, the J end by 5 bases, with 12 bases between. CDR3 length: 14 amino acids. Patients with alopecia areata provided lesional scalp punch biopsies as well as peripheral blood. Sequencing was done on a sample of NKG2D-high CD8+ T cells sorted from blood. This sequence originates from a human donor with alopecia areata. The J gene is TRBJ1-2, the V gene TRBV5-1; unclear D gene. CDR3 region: CASSLPGPSYGYTF. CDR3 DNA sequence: TGCGCCAGCAGCTTGCCCGGGCCTAGTTATGGCTACACCTTC. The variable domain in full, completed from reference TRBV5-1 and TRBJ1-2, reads KAGVTQTPRYLIKTRGQQVTLSCSPISGHRSVSWYQQTPGQGLQFLFEYFSETQRNKGNFPGRFSGRQFSNSRSEMNVSTLELGDSALYLCASSLPGPSYGYTFGSGTRLTVV.